This T cell receptor (beta chain) derives from a study of OX40 agonist ivuxolimab in advanced cancers. At the level of the study: Treatment received earlier with anti-PD-1, anti-PD-L1 or anti-CTLA-4 agents was allowed, and under 50% had some.

This clone showed up just a few times. Sequencing was performed with immunoSEQ multiplex PCR; in TCRdb, only in-frame clones are kept and a portion is missing. This table holds 57,000 or so clones, roughly 88% found once. In germline, CDR1 is LGHNT, CDR2 FRNRAP. Deletions cut 1 base from V and 6 bases from J, with 8 bases between. This CDR3 is 13 amino acids long. This chain links TRBV12-5 with TRBJ2-3; D remains ambiguous. The sequence derives from an adult with an advanced solid tumor such as melanoma, head and neck, liver or kidney cancer. The specimen was CD4+ or CD8+ T cells sorted from blood, collected in a trial of the OX40 agonist ivuxolimab. In DNA, the CDR3 is TGTGCTAGTGGTTTGGGCCCCATTGATACGCAGTATTTT. Translating it yields CASGLGPIDTQYF.